These 18 T cell receptor beta chains were sequenced from one sample in a study of cytomegalovirus exposure and HLA in healthy donors. The PCR used 60 Vbeta and 13 Jbeta primers. TCRdb keeps only in-frame clones here, not all; method: immunoSEQ multiplex PCR. The sample lists about 130,000 clones, 80% to 90% occurring once. The material sequenced was PBMCs. The receptors stem from a woman aged 40 to 50 in good health and CMV-seropositive.

The chain employs TRBV29-1 and TRBJ2-5; no clear D. This CDR3 is 12 amino acids long. The V and J ends lost 3 bases and 8 bases respectively, with 13 bases between them. From germline, CDR1 is SQVTM and CDR2 ANQGSEA. In nucleotides, the CDR3 is TGCAGCGTTGAGACCCCCGAGGTTACCCAGTACTTC. Encoded protein: CSVETPEVTQYF.

The chain is built from TRBV6-5 and TRBJ2-5; a possible D gene is TRBD2 (5 bases). Per the germline V gene, CDR1 is MNHEY and CDR2 is SVGAGI. The CDR3 spans 15 residues. The V end lost 2 bases, the J end lost 5 bases, and 15 bases lay between the germline ends. This CDR3 is CASSYAEGGRETQYF. The DNA of the CDR3 is TGTGCCAGCAGTTACGCAGAGGGTGGAAGGGAGACCCAGTACTTC.

The CDR3 DNA sequence: TGTGCCTGGAGTGTTACAGGGGAGCTGTTTTTT. It is translated as CAWSVTGELFF. This chain joins TRBV30 and TRBJ2-2; no clear D. This CDR3 has 11 residues. V lost 0 bases and J 8 bases, leaving 4 bases between the germline ends. Germline values: CDR1 GTSNPN, CDR2 SVGIG (reference sequence).

This clone was seen a single time. The chain has TRBV5-4 and TRBJ2-3, with 7 bases matching TRBD2. This CDR3 is built from 16 residues. In germline, CDR1 is SGHNT, CDR2 YYREEE (reference sequence). The ends lost 4 bases at V and 3 bases at J; junction bases unmatched: 11. The DNA for the CDR3 is TGTGCCAGCAGCCCGACTTGGCGGGAGAAAACAGATACGCAGTATTTT. Translating it yields CASSPTWREKTDTQYF.

The rearrangement uses TRBV30 and TRBJ1-2; 9 positions match TRBD1. Germline V gene data show CDR1 as GTSNPN and CDR2 as SVGIG (reference sequence). This CDR3 region has 13 residues. V shed 2 bases and J 8 bases; nucleotides not matched to a gene: 6. CDR3 DNA: TGTGCCTGGAGTCTACAGGGGGCGCGGGGCTACACCTTC. Protein product: CAWSLQGARGYTF.

The rearrangement uses TRBV2 and TRBJ2-5; 8 bases align to TRBD2. CDR1 is SNHLY and CDR2 is FYNNEI in the germline V gene. V was clipped by 6 bases and J by 1 base; unmatched bases: 4. The CDR3 consists of 14 residues. CDR3 in amino acids: CASRAGTSQETQYF. The CDR3 DNA reads as TGTGCCAGCAGAGCCGGGACTAGCCAAGAGACCCAGTACTTC.

The gene calls are TRBV9 and TRBJ1-2, with TRBD1 as a possible D gene (5 bases). Germline V lookup: CDR1 SGDLS, CDR2 YYNGEE. The CDR3 spans 14 residues. The V end lost 4 bases, the J end lost 8 bases, and 18 bases lay between the germline ends. CDR3 region: CASSPSLGVGGYTF. The CDR3 nucleotides are TGTGCCAGCAGCCCCAGCTTAGGGGTGGGGGGCTACACCTTC.

The gene calls are TRBV6-5 and TRBJ2-1, with 7 bases matching TRBD2. With V trimmed by 4 bases and J by 6 bases, 9 bases remained unmatched. This CDR3 spans 15 amino acids. Germline V CDR1 and CDR2: MNHEY, SVGAGI. CDR3 loop: CASSSGLVHINEQFF. The CDR3 nucleotides read TGTGCCAGCAGTTCAGGACTAGTCCATATCAATGAGCAGTTCTTC.

A single count supports this clone. CDR3 sequence: CASSPSRSGFGSYF. CDR3 coding DNA: TGTGCCAGCAGTCCATCCAGAAGCGGGTTTGGCTCGTACTTC. The genes are TRBV27 and TRBJ2-7, with D perhaps matching TRBD2 (6 bases). Per the germline V gene, CDR1 is MNHEY and CDR2 is SMNVEV (reference sequence). Trimming took off 5 bases at V and 12 bases at J, with 23 bases between the two ends. This CDR3 is 14 amino acids long.

The chain recombines TRBV13 with TRBJ2-7; D might be TRBD1 (6 bases). Germline V gives CDR1 PRHDT, CDR2 FYEKMQ (reference sequence). V lost 4 bases, J lost 5 bases, and 18 bases lay in between. This CDR3 contains 15 residues. CDR3 DNA: TGTGCCAGCAGCTCGATAAAACAGGGACGGAACGAGCAGTACTTC. Translating gives CASSSIKQGRNEQYF.

The V gene is TRBV11-3, the J gene TRBJ2-1, with D possibly TRBD2 on 6 matching bases. The CDR3 is 14 residues long. Germline values: CDR1 SGHNT, CDR2 YENEEA. Trimming removed 4 bases at V and 8 bases at J, with 15 bases between. The CDR3 sequence: CASSSPGEVDEQFF. The CDR3 DNA reads as TGTGCCAGCAGCTCCCCCGGGGAGGTAGATGAGCAGTTCTTC.

The gene calls are TRBV7-9 and TRBJ2-3; TRBD1 is a possible D gene (5 bases). V dropped 1 base and J dropped 3 bases, with 14 bases sitting between them. Germline V gene sequence: CDR1 SEHNR, CDR2 FQNEAQ (reference sequence). The CDR3 contains 16 residues. CDR3 DNA sequence: TGTGCCAGCAGCTTAGTCGGCAGGGTTCAAACAGATACGCAGTATTTT. Its protein product is CASSLVGRVQTDTQYF.

This rearrangement joins TRBV12-5 to TRBJ2-2; TRBD1 aligns across 8 bases. J lost 1 base, V lost 6 bases, and 4 bases had no gene match. The CDR3 runs to 15 residues. Looked up from germline, CDR1 is LGHNT and CDR2 is FRNRAP. This CDR3 reads CASGRGQVNTGELFF. In nucleotides, the CDR3 is TGTGCTAGTGGACGGGGACAGGTGAACACCGGGGAGCTGTTTTTT.

The chain carries TRBV11-3 and TRBJ1-3, with D perhaps matching TRBD1 (5 bases). Germline CDR1 and CDR2: SGHNT and YENEEA. Trimming left V 5 bases short and J 2 bases short, with 10 bases between. The length of the CDR3 is 14 residues. CDR3 DNA sequence: TGTGCCAGCAGCCAGAGCAGGGCTGGAAACACCATATATTTT. Translated, it gives CASSQSRAGNTIYF.

The sample holds a few counts of this clone. This rearrangement joins TRBV6-6 to TRBJ1-1; tentatively, D is TRBD1 (6 bases). CDR1 is MNHNY and CDR2 is SVGAGI in the germline V gene (reference sequence). The CDR3 length is 14 residues. The V end was cut by 7 bases, the J end by 1 base, with 13 bases between. The DNA for the CDR3 is TGTGCCAGCAATGCCGGGACAACGAACACTGAAGCTTTCTTT. Its translation is CASNAGTTNTEAFF.

The V gene is TRBV27, the J gene TRBJ2-3; D possibly corresponds to TRBD2 (5 bases). Germline values: CDR1 MNHEY, CDR2 SMNVEV (reference sequence). CDR3 length: 14 amino acids. Deletions cut 2 bases from V and 2 bases from J, with 8 bases between. The CDR3 region is CASSLTLDTDTQYF. In nucleotides, the CDR3 is TGTGCCAGCAGTTTAACACTAGACACAGATACGCAGTATTTT.

This clone was observed a single time. The V gene is TRBV27, the J gene TRBJ1-2; TRBD1 matches 7 bases. With V trimmed by 7 bases and J by 8 bases, 13 bases remained unmatched. Germline V CDR1 and CDR2: MNHEY, SMNVEV (reference sequence). The CDR3 has 14 residues. CDR3 region: CASTPGGPGTGYTF. CDR3 nucleotides: TGTGCCAGCACCCCAGGGGGTCCGGGGACCGGCTACACCTTC.

The V gene is TRBV9, the J gene TRBJ1-4; the match to TRBD1 covers 7 bases. Germline CDR1 reads SGDLS; CDR2 reads YYNGEE. CDR3 length: 14 residues. V shed 3 bases and J 8 bases; nucleotides not matched to a gene: 7. The CDR3, as DNA: TGTGCCAGCAGCGAAGGGGGCTTTAGGGAAAAACTGTTTTTT. This codes for CASSEGGFREKLFF. The whole variable domain, remainder taken from reference TRBV9 and TRBJ1-4, is DSGVTQTPKHLITATGQRVTLRCSPRSGDLSVYWYQQSLDQGLQFLIQYYNGEERAKGNILERFSAQQFPDLHSELNLSSLELGDSALYFCASSEGGFREKLFFGSGTQLSVL.